The 31 T cell receptor beta chains below come from one sample, sequenced in a study of blood T cell repertoires in COVID-19. Method: immunoSEQ multiplex PCR; TCRdb's copy keeps in-frame clones and lacks some. The table shows fewer than 350,000 clones, with approximately 89% occurring only once. The sequenced sample was peripheral blood. The receptors shown here come from an older woman with COVID-19, enrolled during active disease.

The chain couples TRBV6-6 to TRBJ2-6; D possibly corresponds to TRBD2 (6 bases). V shed 5 bases and J shed 4 bases, with 9 bases lying between them. Germline V gives CDR1 MNHNY, CDR2 SVGAGI (reference sequence). The CDR3 has 14 residues. CDR3 bases: TGTGCCAGCAGTCCGGGGGACGGGGCCAACGTCCTGACTTTC. Its translation is CASSPGDGANVLTF.

In this sample, this clone turned up once. This chain uses TRBV18 with TRBJ1-1; no clear D gene. This CDR3 is built from 15 residues. Trimming removed 3 bases at V and 6 bases at J, with 17 bases between. CDR1 and CDR2 from the germline V gene are KGHSH and LQKENI. CDR3 in DNA: TGTGCCAGCTCACCCAAGACCCCGGCGGCGGCTGAAGCTTTCTTT. Translation gives CASSPKTPAAAEAFF.

The CDR3 reads CASSEWLIAGGLDTQYF. In DNA, the CDR3 is TGTGCCAGCAGTGAATGGCTTATAGCGGGGGGCCTAGATACGCAGTATTTT. The rearrangement links TRBV25-1 to TRBJ2-3, with TRBD2 matching 10 bases. J was trimmed by 5 bases and V by 1 base; bases with no gene match: 9. The CDR3 extends over 17 amino acids. Germline V lookup: CDR1 MGHDK, CDR2 SYGVNS.

The rearrangement joins TRBV2 to TRBJ1-4, with D possibly TRBD1 on 5 matching bases. The CDR3 contains 14 residues. V lost 7 bases and J 3 bases, leaving 12 bases between the germline ends. Germline CDR1 and CDR2: SNHLY and FYNNEI. This CDR3 is CASMKGRANEKLFF. DNA of the CDR3: TGTGCCAGCATGAAAGGCAGGGCTAATGAAAAACTGTTTTTT.

The chain combines TRBV19 with TRBJ1-1; D not certain. Per the germline V gene, CDR1 is LNHDA and CDR2 is SQIVND (reference sequence). Trimming stripped 2 bases from V and 6 bases from J, with 10 bases between. The CDR3 extends over 13 amino acids. CDR3 in amino acids: CASSIKPGSEAFF. In DNA form, the CDR3 reads TGTGCCAGTAGTATAAAGCCGGGGTCTGAAGCTTTCTTT.

On this clone: Within the sample, other DNA sequences also encode this same CDR3. The V and J genes are TRBV6-6 and TRBJ1-2, with D perhaps matching TRBD1 (5 bases). CDR1 MNHNY and CDR2 SVGAGI come from the germline V gene (reference sequence). Between the trimmed V and J ends, which lost 6 bases and 5 bases, there was a span of 13 bases. CDR3 size: 13 residues. The CDR3 sequence: CASSPDSSYGYTF. CDR3 in DNA: TGTGCCAGCAGCCCCGACAGTAGTTATGGCTACACCTTC.

V gene TRBV15 combines with J gene TRBJ2-4; D is ambiguous. CDR1 and CDR2 (germline): LNHNV, YYDKDF (reference sequence). This CDR3 is 15 amino acids long. The V end was cut by 0 bases, the J end by 6 bases, with 12 bases between. The CDR3 DNA follows: TGTGCCACCAGCAGAGATGCAGGAAGCTCAAACATTCAGTACTTC. Encoded protein: CATSRDAGSSNIQYF. The full variable domain, with the rest looked up from reference TRBV15 and TRBJ2-4, is DAMVIQNPRYQVTQFGKPVTLSCSQTLNHNVMYWYQQKSSQAPKLLFHYYDKDFNNEADTPDNFQSRRPNTSFCFLDIRSPGLGDTAMYLCATSRDAGSSNIQYFGAGTRLSVL.

A few counts support this clone. A junction boundary mismatches the germline segment, possibly from a read error. V usage is TRBV20-1 and J usage is TRBJ2-1; 8 bases align to TRBD1. Per germline, CDR1 DFQATT and CDR2 SNEGSKA (reference sequence). The CDR3 extends over 10 amino acids. For the CDR3, the DNA is TGCAGTGCAAGGACAGGGAATGCGATCTTC. Translation: CSARTGNAIF.

The chain links TRBV10-3 to TRBJ2-3, with TRBD2 identical over 9 bases. V lost 10 bases, J lost 2 bases, and 10 bases stayed unmatched. Germline CDR1 is ENHRY and CDR2 is SYGVKD. CDR3 size: 15 residues. In nucleotides, the CDR3 is TGTGCCACACGAGGCCTAGCGGGGAACACAGATACGCAGTATTTT. Protein sequence: CATRGLAGNTDTQYF.

The V and J genes are TRBV7-9 and TRBJ2-1; 14 bases agree with TRBD2. The CDR3 is 14 residues long. Trimming took 4 bases from V and 15 from J; bases not matched to a gene: 8. Germline V gene data show CDR1 as SEHNR and CDR2 as FQNEAQ (reference sequence). CDR3 sequence (DNA): TGTGCCAGCAGCTCCGGACTAGCGGGGGGTCTGGCGTTCTTC. Its protein product is CASSSGLAGGLAFF.

The chain has TRBV18 and TRBJ1-1; D unresolved. CDR3 length: 13 residues. The V and J ends lost 5 bases and 3 bases respectively, with 10 bases between them. Per germline, CDR1 KGHSH and CDR2 LQKENI. The CDR3 spells CASSAGIDTEAFF. The CDR3 DNA follows: TGTGCCAGCTCAGCGGGTATCGACACTGAAGCTTTCTTT.

The chain employs TRBV5-1 and TRBJ1-2, with D possibly matching TRBD1 (6 bases). Trimming left V 6 bases short and J 8 bases short, with 20 bases between. Germline CDR1 and CDR2: SGHRS and YFSETQ. The CDR3 loop spans 14 amino acids. The CDR3, as DNA: TGCGCCAGCACCGCGCAGGGGCCCCATGGGGGCTACACCTTC. As protein: CASTAQGPHGGYTF.

This chain connects TRBV5-1 to TRBJ2-7, with D possibly matching TRBD2 (7 bases). The CDR3 totals 16 residues. V dropped 2 bases and J dropped 0 bases, with 15 bases sitting between them. Germline lookup yields CDR1 SGHRS and CDR2 YFSETQ. CDR3 protein: CASSFFGGALSYEQYF. The DNA of the CDR3 is TGCGCCAGCAGCTTTTTTGGGGGGGCTCTCTCCTACGAGCAGTACTTC.

The chain employs TRBV4-1 and TRBJ2-1, with D possibly matching TRBD2 (5 bases). The CDR3 runs to 16 residues. Germline CDR1 MGHRA, CDR2 YSYEKL. V was shortened by 1 base and J by 4 bases, with 14 bases between the two germline ends. CDR3 residues: CASSQGRASGYNEQFF. CDR3 DNA sequence: TGCGCCAGCAGCCAAGGCCGGGCGTCGGGGTACAATGAGCAGTTCTTC.

The genes are TRBV5-1 and TRBJ1-1, with TRBD1 matching 8 bases. V trimming: 3 bases; J trimming: 9 bases; junction bases outside the gene matches: 7. The CDR3 consists of 13 residues. Germline loops: CDR1 SGHRS, CDR2 YFSETQ. This CDR3 reads CASSSGQAEQAFF. The DNA for the CDR3 is TGCGCCAGCAGCTCGGGACAGGCGGAACAAGCTTTCTTT. Together with reference TRBV5-1 and TRBJ1-1, the CDR3 gives the full variable domain: KAGVTQTPRYLIKTRGQQVTLSCSPISGHRSVSWYQQTPGQGLQFLFEYFSETQRNKGNFPGRFSGRQFSNSRSEMNVSTLELGDSALYLCASSSGQAEQAFFGQGTRLTVV.

This clone was found once. The chain uses TRBV10-3 and TRBJ1-1; 7 bases agree with TRBD1. The CDR3 contains 14 residues. The V segment lost 6 bases and the J segment 1 base; nucleotides outside the gene matches: 5. Per germline, CDR1 ENHRY and CDR2 SYGVKD. CDR3 nucleotides: TGTGCCATCAGCCACAGGGGTCAGAACACTGAAGCTTTCTTT. Protein product: CAISHRGQNTEAFF.

The DNA of the CDR3 is TGTGCCACTCAAGTTTCATTAGCGGTCTACAATGAGCAGTTCTTC. Translated, it gives CATQVSLAVYNEQFF. The rearrangement uses TRBV19 and TRBJ2-1; perhaps TRBD2 as D (6 bases). This CDR3 spans 15 amino acids. Trimming cost V 10 bases and J 3 bases, with 19 bases left between them. In germline, CDR1 is LNHDA, CDR2 SQIVND (reference sequence).

The chain has TRBV2 and TRBJ1-1; 7 bases fit TRBD1. The V segment lost 6 bases and the J segment 5 bases; nucleotides outside the gene matches: 3. Germline V gene lookup returns CDR1 SNHLY and CDR2 FYNNEI. The CDR3 covers 12 residues. This CDR3 is CASSAQGTEAFF. DNA for the CDR3: TGTGCCAGCAGCGCACAGGGGACTGAAGCTTTCTTT.

The chain couples TRBV7-2 to TRBJ1-4; D unclear. Per the germline V gene, CDR1 is SGHTA and CDR2 is FQGNSA. The V end lost 5 bases, the J end lost 2 bases, and 12 bases lay between the germline ends. The CDR3 length is 15 residues. The CDR3 sequence: CASSRAGSTNEKLFF. Written as DNA, the CDR3 is TGTGCCAGCAGCCGTGCAGGATCTACTAATGAAAAACTGTTTTTT.

V and J are TRBV5-1 and TRBJ2-3, with 11 positions matching TRBD2. CDR1 and CDR2 (germline): SGHRS, YFSETQ. The V segment lost 2 bases and the J segment 4 bases; nucleotides outside the gene matches: 3. CDR3 length equals 15 residues. The CDR3 loop is CASSLLAGAPDTQYF. The CDR3 coding sequence is TGCGCCAGCAGCTTACTAGCGGGGGCCCCAGATACGCAGTATTTT.

The chain combines TRBV3-1 (or the pseudogene TRBV3-2) with TRBJ2-3; 8 bases line up with TRBD2. The CDR3 runs to 15 residues. The germline V gene encodes CDR1 LGHDT and CDR2 YNNKEL (reference sequence). V shed 4 bases, J shed 8 bases, and the junction held 11 bases outside the gene matches. This CDR3 reads CASSPGTGGAVTQYF. The CDR3 nucleotides are TGTGCCAGCAGCCCTGGGACCGGGGGGGCCGTTACGCAGTATTTT.

The chain uses TRBV19 and TRBJ2-5; the D gene is possibly TRBD2 (6 bases). CDR1 LNHDA and CDR2 SQIVND come from the germline V gene (reference sequence). V was pared by 5 bases and J by 2 bases, with 18 bases between. The CDR3 is 16 residues long. The CDR3 DNA reads TGTGCCAGTAGTGAATATCCCCGGGGGTCTCAAGAGACCCAGTACTTC. This translates into CASSEYPRGSQETQYF.

The chain carries TRBV19 and TRBJ1-5; possibly TRBD1 for D (6 bases). Trimming took off 6 bases at V and 1 base at J, with 13 bases between the two ends. This CDR3 spans 15 amino acids. Germline V gene data show CDR1 as LNHDA and CDR2 as SQIVND (reference sequence). In DNA form, the CDR3 reads TGTGCCAGTAGGAAATTAACAGGGAGCAATCAGCCCCAGCATTTT. Protein sequence: CASRKLTGSNQPQHF. The variable domain in full, with the rest retrieved from reference TRBV19 and TRBJ1-5, is DGGITQSPKYLFRKEGQNVTLSCEQNLNHDAMYWYRQDPGQGLRLIYYSQIVNDFQKGDIAEGYSVSREKKESFPLTVTSAQKNPTAFYLCASRKLTGSNQPQHFGDGTRLSIL.

The chain recombines TRBV3-1 (or the pseudogene TRBV3-2) with TRBJ2-5; 11 nucleotides line up with TRBD2. The V gene end was trimmed by 4 bases and the J gene end by 11 bases; junction bases not matched to a gene: 9. The CDR3 loop spans 14 amino acids. The germline CDR1 and CDR2 sequences are LGHDT and YNNKEL (reference sequence). The CDR3: CASSPSTSGGFQYF. DNA of the CDR3: TGTGCCAGCAGCCCAAGTACTAGCGGGGGTTTTCAGTACTTC.

The chain is built from TRBV18 and TRBJ2-3; possible D gene TRBD1, 6 bases. With 4 bases removed from V and 6 bases from J, the gap between germline ends came to 8 bases. The germline CDR1 and CDR2 sequences are KGHSH and LQKENI. This CDR3 is 12 amino acids long. The CDR3 sequence is CASSQTGDTQYF. The CDR3 DNA reads as TGTGCCAGCTCACAAACAGGGGATACGCAGTATTTT.

This clone was counted between two and nine times. This chain links TRBV2 with TRBJ1-3, with a weak D call TRBD1 (6 bases). The CDR3 runs to 17 residues. The germline V and J ends were trimmed by 4 bases and 0 bases, with 16 bases remaining between them. Germline V gene sequence: CDR1 SNHLY, CDR2 FYNNEI. CDR3 sequence: CASSALRTGLSGNTIYF. Written as DNA, the CDR3 is TGTGCCAGCAGTGCTCTACGAACAGGGCTCTCTGGAAACACCATATATTTT.

This chain connects TRBV4-2 to TRBJ1-2; the D gene is possibly TRBD1 (6 bases). The CDR3 extends over 17 amino acids. V lost 0 bases and J lost 0, with 14 bases in between. The germline V gene has CDR1 LGHNA and CDR2 YNFKEQ. The CDR3 nucleotides are TGTGCCAGCAGCCAAGACAGGGGCGGGCGCGCTAACTATGGCTACACCTTC. It yields the protein CASSQDRGGRANYGYTF.

The J gene is TRBJ2-5, the V gene TRBV6-5; 7 bases are shared with TRBD2. CDR3 length equals 14 residues. Per the germline V gene, CDR1 is MNHEY and CDR2 is SVGAGI. J was trimmed by 3 bases and V by 11 bases; bases with no gene match: 12. As DNA, the CDR3 is TGTGCCCATGCCCCGGGGGGAAAAGAAGAGACCCAGTACTTC. This encodes CAHAPGGKEETQYF.

This clone has a handful of counts. This chain links TRBV2 with TRBJ2-5, with 7 bases identical to TRBD1. Germline V gives CDR1 SNHLY, CDR2 FYNNEI. The CDR3 covers 13 residues. V lost 6 bases to trimming and J lost 5 bases; unmatched junction nucleotides: 6. For the CDR3, the DNA is TGTGCCAGCAGCTCGGGACAGAGGGAGACCCAGTACTTC. Its protein is CASSSGQRETQYF. The full variable domain, with the rest looked up from reference TRBV2 and TRBJ2-5, is EPEVTQTPSHQVTQMGQEVILRCVPISNHLYFYWYRQILGQKVEFLVSFYNNEISEKSEIFDDQFSVERPDGSNFTLKIRSTKLEDSAMYFCASSSGQRETQYFGPGTRLLVL.

The chain links TRBV7-2 to TRBJ2-7, with TRBD1 matching over 10 bases. V shed 5 bases and J 6 bases; nucleotides not matched to a gene: 7. CDR3 length: 14 amino acids. The germline gives CDR1 SGHTA, CDR2 FQGNSA. CDR3: CASSPRGTGVEQYF. In DNA form, the CDR3 reads TGTGCCAGCAGCCCCCGCGGGACAGGGGTCGAGCAGTACTTC. Using reference TRBV7-2 and TRBJ2-7 for the parts outside the CDR3, the full variable domain is GAGVSQSPSNKVTEKGKDVELRCDPISGHTALYWYRQSLGQGLEFLIYFQGNSAPDKSGLPSDRFSAERTGGSVSTLTIQRTQQEDSAVYLCASSPRGTGVEQYFGPGTRLTVT.

This clone was seen once. This chain joins TRBV6-1 and TRBJ2-5; 8 bases map to TRBD2. Trimming cost V 2 bases and J 5 bases; bases outside gene matches: 10. Germline V gene lookup returns CDR1 MNHNS and CDR2 SASEGT. This CDR3 spans 16 amino acids. The CDR3 DNA is TGTGCCAGCAGTGAACGGTGGCGGGGGGCTATGGAGACCCAGTACTTC. This codes for CASSERWRGAMETQYF.